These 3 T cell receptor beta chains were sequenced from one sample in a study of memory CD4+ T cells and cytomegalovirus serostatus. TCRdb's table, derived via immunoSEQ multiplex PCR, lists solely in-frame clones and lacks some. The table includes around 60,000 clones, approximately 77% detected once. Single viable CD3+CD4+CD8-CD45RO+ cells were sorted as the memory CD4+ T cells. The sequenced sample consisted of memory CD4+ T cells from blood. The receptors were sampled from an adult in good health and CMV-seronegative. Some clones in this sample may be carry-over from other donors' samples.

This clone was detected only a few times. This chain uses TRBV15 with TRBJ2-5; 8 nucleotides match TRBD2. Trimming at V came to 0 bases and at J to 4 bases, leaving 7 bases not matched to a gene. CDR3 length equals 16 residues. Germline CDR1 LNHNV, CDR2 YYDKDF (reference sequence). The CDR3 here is CATSREAGGWGETQYF. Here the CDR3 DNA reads TGTGCCACCAGCAGAGAGGCGGGAGGTTGGGGAGAGACCCAGTACTTC.

CDR3 amino acids: CASSYSRQNTEAFF. DNA of the CDR3: TGTGCCAGCAGTTACTCGAGACAGAACACTGAAGCTTTCTTT. The chain employs TRBV6-6 and TRBJ1-1, with D unresolved. The CDR3 extends over 14 amino acids. Germline values: CDR1 MNHNY, CDR2 SVGAGI (reference sequence). V was shortened by 0 bases and J by 1 base, with 6 bases between the two germline ends.

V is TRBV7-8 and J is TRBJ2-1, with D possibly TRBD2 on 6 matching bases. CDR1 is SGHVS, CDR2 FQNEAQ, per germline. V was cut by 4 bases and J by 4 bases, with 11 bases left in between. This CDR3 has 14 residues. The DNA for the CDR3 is TGTGCCAGCAGCTCATTAGCGGAGTACAATGAGCAGTTCTTC. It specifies CASSSLAEYNEQFF.